This T cell receptor (beta chain) was recorded in a study of shared clonotypes between healthy human individuals. Study-level information: Donors, aged 18 to 49, were a couple of women and a few men.

General observations from the study: Only a few donors were included, so the genetic and exposure-history diversity represented was limited. Blood was the only sampled material, and tissue repertoires likely differ.

On this clone itself: Antigen specificity is unknown.

Produced via immunoSEQ multiplex PCR; TCRdb's table is partial and in-frame only. The sample yields roughly 500,000 clones, about 96% seen once. V gave up 5 bases and J gave up 0 bases; unmatched junction bases: 6. The CDR3 totals 15 residues. Germline CDR1 reads SGHTA; CDR2 reads FQGNSA. The TCR was taken from a woman aged 25 to 39 in good health. This chain joins TRBV7-2 and TRBJ2-7, with 8 bases matching TRBD2. Sequenced sample: naive CD4+ T cells sorted from blood. Regarding subset: CD45RA+ positively selected. The CDR3 DNA is TGTGCCAGCAGCCCAATAGCGGGGAGCTCCTACGAGCAGTACTTC. Translation: CASSPIAGSSYEQYF.